These 7 T cell receptor beta chains share one sample of origin, sequenced in a study of T-cell reconstitution after alpha-beta-depleted transplantation in children. Unique molecular identifiers were built into the TCRbeta library. TCRdb fed the PCR reads into MiXCR, producing one record per CDR3 protein. This sample carries roughly 500,000 distinct CDR3 sequences, approximately 32% of them seen once, and the ten largest clones take under 3%. The sequencing here drew on PBMCs from the stem cell graft donor, taken from the stem cell graft. The receptors come from a human donor who donated a stem cell graft to a child with aplastic anemia.

A remark on this clonotype: Compared with germline, one end of the junction differs, possibly owing to a read error. V usage is TRBV24-1 and J usage is TRBJ1-1; D is unclear. CDR3 length: 12 amino acids. CDR1 KGHDR and CDR2 SFDVKD come from the germline V gene. The CDR3 is CATSGQNTEAFF. DNA of the CDR3: TGTGCCACCAGTGGGCAGAACACTGAGGCTTTCTTT.

The chain couples TRBV10-3 to TRBJ1-5; D unresolved. This CDR3 is built from 13 residues. V shed 0 bases and J shed 4 bases, with 4 bases lying between them. The germline CDR1 and CDR2 sequences are ENHRY and SYGVKD. CDR3 amino acids: CAISESSNQPQHF. For the CDR3, the DNA is TGTGCCATCAGTGAGTCGTCTAATCAGCCCCAGCATTTT.

The chain has TRBV20-1 and TRBJ1-2; D is ambiguous. The CDR3 runs 13 residues. Germline V gene lookup returns CDR1 DFQATT and CDR2 SNEGSKA (reference sequence). The V end lost 0 bases, the J end lost 1 base, and 6 bases lay between the germline ends. The CDR3 is CSARDSLNYGYTF. The DNA of the CDR3 is TGCAGTGCTAGAGATTCCCTTAACTATGGCTACACCTTC.

This clonotype was detected only a few times. The chain recombines TRBV30 with TRBJ1-1; 7 bases line up with TRBD1. The V and J ends lost 4 bases and 3 bases, in that order; junction bases with no gene match: 5. This CDR3 contains 13 residues. Germline CDR1 is GTSNPN and CDR2 is SVGIG (reference sequence). The CDR3 nucleotides read TGTGCCTGGATAGGGGGCGTCGACACTGAAGCTTTCTTT. Translation gives CAWIGGVDTEAFF.

The V and J genes are TRBV6-2 or TRBV6-3 and TRBJ2-1; D unresolved. The length of the CDR3 is 15 residues. The V end was cut by 5 bases, the J end by 9 bases, with 20 bases between. The germline V gene has CDR1 MNHEY and CDR2 SVGEGT. The CDR3 DNA follows: TGTGCCAGCAGTGCTTCCGGGTTCATTATGGGTGAGCAGTTCTTC. This translates into CASSASGFIMGEQFF.

This clonotype occurred a few times. The V and J genes are TRBV20-1 and TRBJ1-6, with D possibly being TRBD1 (5 bases). V shed 3 bases and J shed 7 bases, with 16 bases lying between them. The CDR3 covers 15 residues. Germline loops: CDR1 DFQATT, CDR2 SNEGSKA (reference sequence). This chain's CDR3 is CSASPGRGKNSPLHF. DNA of the CDR3: TGCAGTGCTAGCCCGGGACGGGGGAAAAATTCACCCCTCCACTTT.

Only a few counts were recorded for this clonotype. The chain has TRBV5-4 and TRBJ2-5; D remains unclear. V lost 0 bases and J lost 0, with 9 bases in between. CDR1 is SGHNT and CDR2 is YYREEE in the germline V gene (reference sequence). The CDR3 runs to 15 residues. CDR3: CASSLGSGYQETQYF. The CDR3, as DNA: TGTGCCAGCAGCTTGGGGTCGGGCTACCAAGAGACCCAGTACTTC.